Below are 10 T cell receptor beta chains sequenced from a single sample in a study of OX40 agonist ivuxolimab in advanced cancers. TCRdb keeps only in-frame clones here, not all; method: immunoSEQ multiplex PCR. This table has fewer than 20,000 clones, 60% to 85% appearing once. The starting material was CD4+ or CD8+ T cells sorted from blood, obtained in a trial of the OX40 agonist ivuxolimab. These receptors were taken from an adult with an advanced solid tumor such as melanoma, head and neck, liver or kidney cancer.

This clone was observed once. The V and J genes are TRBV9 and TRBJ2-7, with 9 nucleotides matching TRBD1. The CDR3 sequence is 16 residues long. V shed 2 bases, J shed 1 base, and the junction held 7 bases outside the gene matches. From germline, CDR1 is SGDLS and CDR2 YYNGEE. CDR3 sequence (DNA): TGTGCCAGCAGCGTTTCCCGGGACAGGGTGTCCTACGAGCAGTACTTC. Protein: CASSVSRDRVSYEQYF.

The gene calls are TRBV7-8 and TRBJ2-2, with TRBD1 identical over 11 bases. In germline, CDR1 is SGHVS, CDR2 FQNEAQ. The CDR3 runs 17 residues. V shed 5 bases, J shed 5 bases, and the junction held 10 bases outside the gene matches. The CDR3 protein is CASSPLSGQGVTGELFF. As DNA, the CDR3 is TGTGCCAGCAGCCCCCTATCGGGACAGGGGGTAACCGGGGAGCTGTTTTTT. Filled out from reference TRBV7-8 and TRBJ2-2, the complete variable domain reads GAGVSQSPRYKVAKRGQDVALRCDPISGHVSLFWYQQALGQGPEFLTYFQNEAQLDKSGLPSDRFFAERPEGSVSTLKIQRTQQEDSAVYLCASSPLSGQGVTGELFFGEGSRLTVL.

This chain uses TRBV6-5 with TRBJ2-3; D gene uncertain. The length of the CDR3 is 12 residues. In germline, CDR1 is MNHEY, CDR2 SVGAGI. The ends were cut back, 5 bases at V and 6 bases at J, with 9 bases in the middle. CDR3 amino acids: CASSPLGDTQYF. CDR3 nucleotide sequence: TGTGCCAGCAGTCCGCTCGGCGATACGCAGTATTTT.

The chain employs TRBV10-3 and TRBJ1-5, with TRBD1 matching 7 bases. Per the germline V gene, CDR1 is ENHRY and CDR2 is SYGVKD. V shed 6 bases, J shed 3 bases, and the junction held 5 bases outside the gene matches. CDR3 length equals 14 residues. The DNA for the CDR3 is TGTGCCATCAGCGACAGGGAGTTCAATCAGCCCCAGCATTTT. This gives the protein CAISDREFNQPQHF.

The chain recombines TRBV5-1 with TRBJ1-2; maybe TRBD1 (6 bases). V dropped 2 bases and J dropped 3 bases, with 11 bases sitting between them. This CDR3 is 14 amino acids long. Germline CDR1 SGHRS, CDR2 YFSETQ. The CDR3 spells CASSFDPGDYGYTF. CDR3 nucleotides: TGCGCCAGCAGCTTTGACCCAGGGGACTATGGCTACACCTTC. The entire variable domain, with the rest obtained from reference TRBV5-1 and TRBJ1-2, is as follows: KAGVTQTPRYLIKTRGQQVTLSCSPISGHRSVSWYQQTPGQGLQFLFEYFSETQRNKGNFPGRFSGRQFSNSRSEMNVSTLELGDSALYLCASSFDPGDYGYTFGSGTRLTVV.

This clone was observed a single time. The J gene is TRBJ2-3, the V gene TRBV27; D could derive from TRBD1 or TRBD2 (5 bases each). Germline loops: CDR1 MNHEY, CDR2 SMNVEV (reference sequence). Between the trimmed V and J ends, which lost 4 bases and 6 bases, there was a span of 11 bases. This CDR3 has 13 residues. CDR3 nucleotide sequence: TGTGCCAGCAGTTGGGCAGGGACCGATACGCAGTATTTT. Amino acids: CASSWAGTDTQYF.

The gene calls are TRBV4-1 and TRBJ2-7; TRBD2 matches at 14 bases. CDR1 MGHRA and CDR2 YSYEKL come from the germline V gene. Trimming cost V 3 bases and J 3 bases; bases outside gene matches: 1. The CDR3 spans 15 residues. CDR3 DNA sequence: TGCGCCAGCAGCCAGACTAGCGGGGGGGACTACGAGCAGTACTTC. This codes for CASSQTSGGDYEQYF.

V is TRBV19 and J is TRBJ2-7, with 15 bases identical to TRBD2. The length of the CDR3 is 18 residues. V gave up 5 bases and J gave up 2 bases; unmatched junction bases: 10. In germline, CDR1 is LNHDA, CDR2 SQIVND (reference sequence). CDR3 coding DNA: TGTGCCAGTAGTCCCATTAGGGGGACTAGCGGGGGGACCTACGAGCAGTACTTC. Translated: CASSPIRGTSGGTYEQYF. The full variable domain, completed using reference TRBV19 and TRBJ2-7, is DGGITQSPKYLFRKEGQNVTLSCEQNLNHDAMYWYRQDPGQGLRLIYYSQIVNDFQKGDIAEGYSVSREKKESFPLTVTSAQKNPTAFYLCASSPIRGTSGGTYEQYFGPGTRLTVT.

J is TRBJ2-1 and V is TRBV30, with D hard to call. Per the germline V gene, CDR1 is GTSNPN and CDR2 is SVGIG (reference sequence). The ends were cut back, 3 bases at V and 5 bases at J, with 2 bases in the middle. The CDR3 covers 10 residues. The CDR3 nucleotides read TGTGCCTGGAGCGACAATGAGCAGTTCTTC. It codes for CAWSDNEQFF.

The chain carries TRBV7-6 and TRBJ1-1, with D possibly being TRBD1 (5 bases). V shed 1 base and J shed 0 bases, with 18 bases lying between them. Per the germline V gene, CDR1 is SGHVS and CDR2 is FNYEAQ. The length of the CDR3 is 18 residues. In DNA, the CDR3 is TGTGCCAGCAGCTTAGTTAACGGCAGGGTGGGGATGAACACTGAAGCTTTCTTT. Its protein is CASSLVNGRVGMNTEAFF. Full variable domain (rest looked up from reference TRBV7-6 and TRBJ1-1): GAGVSQSPRYKVTKRGQDVALRCDPISGHVSLYWYRQALGQGPEFLTYFNYEAQQDKSGLPNDRFSAERPEGSISTLTIQRTEQRDSAMYRCASSLVNGRVGMNTEAFFGQGTRLTVV.